These T cell receptor beta chains were read from a single sample in a study of CD8 T cells in Susac syndrome. TCRdb itself ran the immunoSEQ multiplex PCR reads through MiXCR, one entry per CDR3 protein. The data show 150,000 to 200,000 distinct CDR3 sequences, approximately 94% seen once. Sequencing was carried out using CD4+ T cells from PBMCs. The origin of the receptors is a human donor with multiple sclerosis. The CDR3 runs from the conserved cysteine through the conserved F or W. The D gene is left open where the match is weak. Expanded clones are given a class, and other clones once, few, many or no size at all.

V	J	size	D	DNA	CDR3
TRBV4-3	TRBJ1-1	-	-	TGCGCCAGCAGCCAAGAAGGGGCGCTGAACACTGAAGCTTTCTTT	CASSQEGALNTEAFF
TRBV12-3/TRBV12-4	TRBJ2-3	-	-	TGTGCCAGCACTGGAACGGGGGTCGGTGCGCAGTATTTT	CASTGTGVGAQYF
TRBV30	TRBJ2-7	-	-	TGTGCCTGGAGCGAGGTCGGGGGGCTGGCCTACGAGCAGTACTTC	CAWSEVGGLAYEQYF
TRBV29-1	TRBJ2-1	-	TRBD2	TGCAGCGCTCCGAAACGGGCGGGAGCTGAGCAGTTCTTC	CSAPKRAGAEQFF
TRBV6-5	TRBJ2-7	-	TRBD2	TGTGCCAGCATGGCTAGCGGGAGTTCCTACGAGCAGTACTTC	CASMASGSSYEQYF
TRBV11-2	TRBJ2-4	-	-	TGTGCCAGCAGCTCCGTTCAGGGAGAAAACATTCAGTACTTC	CASSSVQGENIQYF
TRBV6-4	TRBJ2-4	-	-	TGTGCCAGCAGCGACGGGCCGGCAGGTTCGACCAAAAACATTCAGTACTTC	CASSDGPAGSTKNIQYF
TRBV20-1	TRBJ1-2	once	-	TGCAGTGCTAGAGGACAGCCCCCCTATGGCTACACCTTC	CSARGQPPYGYTF
TRBV30	TRBJ1-2	-	-	TGTGCCTGGCAACCGGGACCGGGGGGCTACACCTTC	CAWQPGPGGYTF
TRBV3-1	TRBJ2-6	-	-	TGTGCCAGCAGCCCATGGGTCAGGGGCACTGGGGCCAACGTCCTGACTTTC	CASSPWVRGTGANVLTF
TRBV6-6	TRBJ1-1	-	-	TGTGCCAGCAGTTCAACGGGGGGGGGTCGCACTGAAGCTTTCTTT	CASSSTGGGRTEAFF
TRBV11-2	TRBJ1-1	few	-	TGTGCCAGCAGCAAAATCGGGGGAGGCAGGACTGAAGCTTTCTTT	CASSKIGGGRTEAFF
TRBV4-3	TRBJ1-4	-	TRBD1	TGCGCCAGCAGCCACGGAGGGACAGGGAAGAATGAAAAACTGTTTTTT	CASSHGGTGKNEKLFF
TRBV5-1	TRBJ2-5	-	TRBD2	TGCGCCAGCAGCGAAGGACTAGCCCGACAAGAGACCCAGTACTTC	CASSEGLARQETQYF
TRBV19	TRBJ2-1	-	TRBD1	TGTGCCAGTACCCCCCGGGACAGTAACAATGAGCAGTTCTTC	CASTPRDSNNEQFF
TRBV28	TRBJ2-3	once	TRBD2	TGTGCCAGCAACTCGCTAGCGGGAGTAGGGGCAGATACGCAGTATTTT	CASNSLAGVGADTQYF
TRBV11-2	TRBJ2-7	-	-	TGTGCCAGCAGCTTACATCAGGGGCCAGATTACGAGCAGTACTTC	CASSLHQGPDYEQYF
TRBV12-3/TRBV12-4	TRBJ2-1	-	-	TGTGCCAGCAGTTTAAACGGGATAGGTGGTAATGAGCAGTTCTTC	CASSLNGIGGNEQFF
TRBV29-1	TRBJ2-1	-	-	TGCAGCGTTGAAGGATCGGCGGACCACTACAATGAGCAGTTCTTC	CSVEGSADHYNEQFF
TRBV11-2	TRBJ2-3	-	-	TGTGCCAGCAGCTTAAAGGCAAAGTCCACAGATACGCAGTATTTT	CASSLKAKSTDTQYF
TRBV30	TRBJ1-5	-	-	TGTGCCTGGAGTTCTAACCGTGGGGTAGGGCCCCAGCATTTT	CAWSSNRGVGPQHF
TRBV16	TRBJ2-7	-	-	TGTGCCAGCAGCCAATATGCCGGGAGCCTATCCTACGAGCAGTACTTC	CASSQYAGSLSYEQYF
TRBV20-1	TRBJ2-1	-	-	TGCAGTGCTAGATCCTCTTTAGGGCTTTTGAATGAGCAGTTCTTC	CSARSSLGLLNEQFF
TRBV20-1	TRBJ1-5	-	TRBD1	TGCAGTGCCCGTGACAGGGGACAGCCCCAGCATTTT	CSARDRGQPQHF
TRBV19	TRBJ2-7	-	-	TGTGCCAGTAGTATAGCCCAGAACTACGAGCAGTACTTC	CASSIAQNYEQYF
TRBV29-1	TRBJ2-2	-	-	TGCAGCGCCCTGGAGAACACCGGGGAGCTGTTTTTT	CSALENTGELFF
TRBV7-9	TRBJ2-2	-	-	TGTGCCAGCAGATCCTACACCGGGGAGCTGTTTTTT	CASRSYTGELFF
TRBV25-1	TRBJ2-5	-	TRBD2	TGTGCCAGCAGTGTCCTAGCGGGGGCCCAAGAGACCCAGTACTTC	CASSVLAGAQETQYF
TRBV4-3	TRBJ2-3	-	TRBD2	TGCGCCAGCAGCCAAGAGTTAGCGGGAGCGCAGTATTTT	CASSQELAGAQYF
TRBV15	TRBJ1-2	once	-	TGTGCCACCAGCAGAGAACTCCTTGGCTACACCTTC	CATSRELLGYTF
TRBV6-5	TRBJ2-5	-	-	TGTGCCAGCAGCCAATACCAAGAGACCCAGTACTTC	CASSQYQETQYF
TRBV30	TRBJ1-2	-	-	TGTGCCTGGTACGGGGCCTTGGTGGGCTACACCTTC	CAWYGALVGYTF
TRBV12-3/TRBV12-4	TRBJ2-3	-	TRBD2	TGTGCCAGCAGCCCTGGACTAGCGGGAGGGTCAGATACGCAGTATTTT	CASSPGLAGGSDTQYF
TRBV4-3	TRBJ2-3	-	-	TGCGCCAGCAGCCAAGAACGGGTTATTGAGTATACGCAGTATTTT	CASSQERVIEYTQYF
TRBV6-5	TRBJ1-2	-	-	TGTGCCAGCAGTTCGGGCAACTATGGCTACACCTTC	CASSSGNYGYTF
TRBV6-1	TRBJ1-5	-	TRBD1	TGTGCCAGCATCCGGACAGGTAGAGACAATCAGCCCCAGCATTTT	CASIRTGRDNQPQHF
TRBV19	TRBJ2-6	-	-	TGTGCCAGTAGTAATGGGGTTGGGGCCAACGTCCTGACTTTC	CASSNGVGANVLTF
TRBV20-1	TRBJ2-2	-	-	TGCAGTGCTAGAAAGGGACAGAACACCGGGGAGCTGTTTTTT	CSARKGQNTGELFF
TRBV2	TRBJ2-6	-	-	TGTGCCAGCAGCGGGGGATTAGACTCTGGGGCCAACGTCCTGACTTTC	CASSGGLDSGANVLTF
TRBV23-1	TRBJ1-4	once	TRBD1	TGCGCCAGCAGTCAATGCGGGGACAGGTGTAATGAAAAACTGTTTTTT	CASSQCGDRCNEKLFF
TRBV3-1	TRBJ1-4	-	-	TGTGCCAGCAGCCTAAGCGTGACGGTCAATGAAAAACTGTTTTTT	CASSLSVTVNEKLFF
TRBV28	TRBJ1-2	-	-	TGTGCCAGCAGTTCCTGGACCGGGGGAGTTGGCTACACCTTC	CASSSWTGGVGYTF
TRBV30	TRBJ2-5	-	-	TGTGCCTGGGAAGGAGGGTGGGAGACCCAGTACTTC	CAWEGGWETQYF
TRBV25-1	TRBJ1-2	-	-	TGTGCCAGCAGTGACTCCACCTCACGGGGCTACACCTTC	CASSDSTSRGYTF
TRBV20-1	TRBJ1-2	-	TRBD1	TGCAGTGCTAGGGTGGGGGGACAGTCCTATGGCTACACCTTC	CSARVGGQSYGYTF
TRBV30	TRBJ1-5	few	-	TGTGCCTGGAGTGTGGATAGCAATCAGCCCCAGCATTTT	CAWSVDSNQPQHF
TRBV3-1	TRBJ1-6	-	-	TGTGCCAGCAGCCAGGGATCCTATAATTCACCCCTCCACTTT	CASSQGSYNSPLHF
TRBV5-1	TRBJ2-7	once	TRBD1	TGCGCCAGCAGCTTGTTTAGTTCAGGGGGCCACGAGCAGTACTTC	CASSLFSSGGHEQYF
TRBV6-2/TRBV6-3	TRBJ2-7	-	-	TGTGCCAGCAGTTACCCCGACAGAGGCGAGCAGTACTTC	CASSYPDRGEQYF
TRBV5-1	TRBJ1-5	-	TRBD1	TGCGCCAGCAGCTTCTCTCAGGGGGGTCAGCCCCAGCATTTT	CASSFSQGGQPQHF